This entry describes one T cell receptor (beta chain). Its cognate antigen is unknown. Amplification used 60 Vbeta primers and 13 Jbeta primers. Clones were read by immunoSEQ multiplex PCR, and TCRdb kept only the in-frame ones, dropping some. The sample yields around 160,000 clones, approximately 80% seen once. The data were obtained in a study of cytomegalovirus exposure and HLA in healthy donors. Overall study findings and caveats: Reports state that TCR beta sequences accurately predicted most subjects' HLA-A and HLA-B alleles. Earlier results showed most TCR beta V segments being productive about 87% or about 30% of the time.

Material: PBMCs. The sequence was collected from a man aged 35-49 years in good health and CMV-seropositive.

The chain's CDR3 is CASSFRAGGAYEQYF. The CDR3 DNA is TGTGCCAGCAGTTTTCGAGCGGGAGGCGCCTACGAGCAGTACTTC. The chain uses TRBV28 and TRBJ2-7; 9 bases align to TRBD2. The length of the CDR3 is 15 residues. The V and J ends lost 3 bases and 2 bases, in that order; junction bases with no gene match: 5. Germline V gives CDR1 MDHEN, CDR2 SYDVKM.